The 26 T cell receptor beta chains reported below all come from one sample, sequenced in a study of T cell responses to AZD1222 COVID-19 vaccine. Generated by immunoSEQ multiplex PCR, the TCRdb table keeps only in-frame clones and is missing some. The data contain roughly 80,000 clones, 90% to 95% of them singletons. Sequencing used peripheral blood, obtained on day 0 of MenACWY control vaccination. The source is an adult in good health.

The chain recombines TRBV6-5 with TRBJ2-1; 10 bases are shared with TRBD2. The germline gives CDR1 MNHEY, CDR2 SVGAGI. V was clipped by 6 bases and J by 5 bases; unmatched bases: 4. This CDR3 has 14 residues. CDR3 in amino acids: CASSGLAENNEQFF. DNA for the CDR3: TGTGCCAGCAGCGGACTAGCGGAGAACAATGAGCAGTTCTTC.

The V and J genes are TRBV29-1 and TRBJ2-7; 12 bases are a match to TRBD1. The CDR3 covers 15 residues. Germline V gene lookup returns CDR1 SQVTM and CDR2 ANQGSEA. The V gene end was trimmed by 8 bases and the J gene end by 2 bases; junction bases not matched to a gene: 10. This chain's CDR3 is CSTRGGTGGPYEQYF. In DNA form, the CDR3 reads TGCAGCACGAGAGGGGGGACAGGGGGCCCCTACGAGCAGTACTTC.

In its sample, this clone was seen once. The CDR3 DNA follows: TGTGCCAGCAAACCGTTTATGGGGCTGGGGAACACTGAAGCTTTCTTT. This translates into CASKPFMGLGNTEAFF. This sequence joins TRBV7-9 and TRBJ1-1, with TRBD1 as a possible D gene (5 bases). From germline, CDR1 is SEHNR and CDR2 FQNEAQ (reference sequence). This CDR3 region has 16 residues. The V and J ends lost 7 bases and 1 base respectively, with 19 bases between them.

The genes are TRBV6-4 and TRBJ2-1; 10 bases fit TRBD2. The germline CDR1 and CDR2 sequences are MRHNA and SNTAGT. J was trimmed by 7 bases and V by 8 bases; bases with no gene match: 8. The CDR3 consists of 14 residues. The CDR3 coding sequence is TGTGCCAGCCGACCACTAGCGGGGACGAATGAGCAGTTCTTC. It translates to CASRPLAGTNEQFF.

The CDR3 is CASSKTGPIYGYTF. The CDR3 DNA reads TGTGCCAGCAGCAAGACAGGCCCCATCTATGGCTACACCTTC. V and J are TRBV27 and TRBJ1-2, with a possible D match to TRBD1 (6 bases). The CDR3 runs to 14 residues. Looked up from germline, CDR1 is MNHEY and CDR2 is SMNVEV (reference sequence). V was clipped by 6 bases and J by 4 bases, with 15 bases between them.

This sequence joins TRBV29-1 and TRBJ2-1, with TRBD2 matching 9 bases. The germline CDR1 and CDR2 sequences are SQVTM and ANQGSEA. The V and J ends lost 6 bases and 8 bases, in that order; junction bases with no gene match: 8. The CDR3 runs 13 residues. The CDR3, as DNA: TGCAGCGTGACCGGGACTAGCCCTTATGAGCAGTTCTTC. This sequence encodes CSVTGTSPYEQFF.

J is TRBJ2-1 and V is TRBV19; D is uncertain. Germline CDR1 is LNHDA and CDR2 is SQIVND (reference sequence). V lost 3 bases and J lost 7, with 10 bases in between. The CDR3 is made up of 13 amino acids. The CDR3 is CASSMKHGNEQFF. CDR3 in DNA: TGTGCCAGTAGTATGAAGCATGGGAATGAGCAGTTCTTC.

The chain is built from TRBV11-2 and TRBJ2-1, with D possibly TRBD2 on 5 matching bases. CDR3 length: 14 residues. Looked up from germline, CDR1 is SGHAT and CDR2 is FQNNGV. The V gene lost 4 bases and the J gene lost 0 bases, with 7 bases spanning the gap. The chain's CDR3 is CASSWGVSYNEQFF. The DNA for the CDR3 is TGTGCCAGCAGCTGGGGAGTCTCCTACAATGAGCAGTTCTTC.

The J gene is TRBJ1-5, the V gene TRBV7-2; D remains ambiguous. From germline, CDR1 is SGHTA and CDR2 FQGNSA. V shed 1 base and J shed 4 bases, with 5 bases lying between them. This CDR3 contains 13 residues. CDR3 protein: CASSLVNNQPQHF. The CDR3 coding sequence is TGTGCCAGCAGCTTAGTAAATAATCAGCCCCAGCATTTT.

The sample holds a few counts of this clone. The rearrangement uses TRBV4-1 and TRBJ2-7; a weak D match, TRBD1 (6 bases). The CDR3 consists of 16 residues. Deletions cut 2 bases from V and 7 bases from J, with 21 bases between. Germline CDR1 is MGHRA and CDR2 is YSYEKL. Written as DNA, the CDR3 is TGCGCCAGCAGCCAATACGGACAGCCCTCGATATTGGAGCAGTACTTC. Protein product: CASSQYGQPSILEQYF.

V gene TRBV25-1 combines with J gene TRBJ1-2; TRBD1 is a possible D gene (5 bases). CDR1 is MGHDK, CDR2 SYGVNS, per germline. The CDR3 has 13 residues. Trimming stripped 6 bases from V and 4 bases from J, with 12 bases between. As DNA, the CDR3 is TGTGCCAGCAGCGTTCCAGGGAGCTATGGCTACACCTTC. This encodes CASSVPGSYGYTF.

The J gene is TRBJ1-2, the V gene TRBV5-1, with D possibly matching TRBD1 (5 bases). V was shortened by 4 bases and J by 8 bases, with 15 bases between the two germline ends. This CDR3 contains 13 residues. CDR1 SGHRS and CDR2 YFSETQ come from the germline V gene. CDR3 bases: TGCGCCAGCAGCAGTACAGGACTATACGGCTACACCTTC. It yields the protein CASSSTGLYGYTF.

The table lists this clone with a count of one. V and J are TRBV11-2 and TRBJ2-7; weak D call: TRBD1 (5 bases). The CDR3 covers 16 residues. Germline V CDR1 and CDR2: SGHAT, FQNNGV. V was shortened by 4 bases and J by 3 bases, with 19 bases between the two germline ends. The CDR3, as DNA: TGTGCCAGCAGCTCCGAGAGACAGCCTGCCCTCTACGAGCAGTACTTC. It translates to CASSSERQPALYEQYF.

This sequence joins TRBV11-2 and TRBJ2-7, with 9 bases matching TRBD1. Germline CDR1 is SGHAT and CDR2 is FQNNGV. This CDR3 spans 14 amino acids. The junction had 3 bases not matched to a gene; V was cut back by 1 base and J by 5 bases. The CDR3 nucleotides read TGTGCCAGCAGCTTAGGGGGACAGGGACACGAGCAGTACTTC. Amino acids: CASSLGGQGHEQYF.

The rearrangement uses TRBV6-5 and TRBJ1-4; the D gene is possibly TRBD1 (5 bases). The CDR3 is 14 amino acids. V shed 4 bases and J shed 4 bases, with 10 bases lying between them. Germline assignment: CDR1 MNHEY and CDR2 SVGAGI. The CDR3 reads CASSSGTLNEKLFF. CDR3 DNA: TGTGCCAGCAGTTCCGGGACCCTTAATGAAAAACTGTTTTTT.

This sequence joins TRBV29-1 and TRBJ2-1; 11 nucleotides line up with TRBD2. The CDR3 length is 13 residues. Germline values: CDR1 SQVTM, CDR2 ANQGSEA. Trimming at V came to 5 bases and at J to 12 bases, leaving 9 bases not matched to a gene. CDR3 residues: CSVLLAGVFVQFF. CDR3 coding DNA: TGCAGCGTTCTACTAGCGGGAGTCTTTGTGCAGTTCTTC.

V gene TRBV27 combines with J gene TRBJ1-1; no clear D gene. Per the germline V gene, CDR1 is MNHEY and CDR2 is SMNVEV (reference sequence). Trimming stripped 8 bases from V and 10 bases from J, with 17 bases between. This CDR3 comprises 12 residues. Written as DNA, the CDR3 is TGTGCCAGCCCCCCCCCACCCCCCGGAGCTTTCTTT. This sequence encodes CASPPPPPGAFF.

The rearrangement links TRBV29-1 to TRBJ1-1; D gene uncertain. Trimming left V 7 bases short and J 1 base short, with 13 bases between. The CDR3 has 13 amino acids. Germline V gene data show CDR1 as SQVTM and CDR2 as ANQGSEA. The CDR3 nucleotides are TGCAGCGCCGGAGACACGAGGAACACTGAAGCTTTCTTT. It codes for CSAGDTRNTEAFF.

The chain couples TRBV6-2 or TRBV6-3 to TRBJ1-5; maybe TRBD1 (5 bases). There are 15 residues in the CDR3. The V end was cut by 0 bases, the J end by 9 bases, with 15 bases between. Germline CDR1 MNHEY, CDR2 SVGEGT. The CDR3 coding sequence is TGTGCCAGCAGTTACTCGACCGGGGCCGGGATGCCCCAGCATTTT. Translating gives CASSYSTGAGMPQHF.

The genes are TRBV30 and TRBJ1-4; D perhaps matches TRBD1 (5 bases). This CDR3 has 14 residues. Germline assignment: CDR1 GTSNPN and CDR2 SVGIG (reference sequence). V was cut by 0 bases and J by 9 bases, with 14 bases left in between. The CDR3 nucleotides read TGTGCCTGGAGTGTATCCGGGACCGCGAAAAAACTGTTTTTT. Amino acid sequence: CAWSVSGTAKKLFF. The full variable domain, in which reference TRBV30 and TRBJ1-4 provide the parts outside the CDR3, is SQTIHQWPATLVQPVGSPLSLECTVEGTSNPNLYWYRQAAGRGLQLLFYSVGIGQISSEVPQNLSASRPQDRQFILSSKKLLLSDSGFYLCAWSVSGTAKKLFFGSGTQLSVL.

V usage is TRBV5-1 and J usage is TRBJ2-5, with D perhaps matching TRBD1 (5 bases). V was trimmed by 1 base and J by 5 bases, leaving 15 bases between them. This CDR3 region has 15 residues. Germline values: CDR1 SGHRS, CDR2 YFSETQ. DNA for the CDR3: TGCGCCAGCAGCTTGAATACCCAGGGTGCGGAGACCCAGTACTTC. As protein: CASSLNTQGAETQYF.

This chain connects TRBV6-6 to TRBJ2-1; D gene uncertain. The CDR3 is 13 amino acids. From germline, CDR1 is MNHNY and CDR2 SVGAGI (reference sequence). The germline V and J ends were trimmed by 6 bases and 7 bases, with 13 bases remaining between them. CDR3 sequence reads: CASSLTKANEQFF. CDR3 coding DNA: TGTGCCAGCAGCTTAACCAAAGCAAATGAGCAGTTCTTC.

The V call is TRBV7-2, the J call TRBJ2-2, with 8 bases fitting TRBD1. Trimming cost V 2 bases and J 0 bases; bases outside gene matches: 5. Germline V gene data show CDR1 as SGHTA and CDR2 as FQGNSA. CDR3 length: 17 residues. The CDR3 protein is CASSLPRTGPNTGELFF. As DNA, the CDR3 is TGTGCCAGCAGCTTACCACGGACAGGGCCGAACACCGGGGAGCTGTTTTTT.

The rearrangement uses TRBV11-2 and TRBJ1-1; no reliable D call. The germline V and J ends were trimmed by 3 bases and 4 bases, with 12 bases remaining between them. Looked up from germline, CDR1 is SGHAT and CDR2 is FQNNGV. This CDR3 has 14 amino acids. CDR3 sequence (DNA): TGTGCCAGCAGCTTCCGGGGAGGGAGCACTGAAGCTTTCTTT. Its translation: CASSFRGGSTEAFF.

Here the CDR3 reads CASSIGGDEQYF. The DNA of the CDR3 is TGTGCCAGTAGTATAGGAGGGGACGAGCAGTACTTC. The rearrangement links TRBV19 to TRBJ2-7; either TRBD1 or TRBD2 may fit D (5 bases each). Germline lookup yields CDR1 LNHDA and CDR2 SQIVND (reference sequence). V lost 1 base, J lost 5 bases, and 6 bases lay in between. The CDR3 runs 12 residues.

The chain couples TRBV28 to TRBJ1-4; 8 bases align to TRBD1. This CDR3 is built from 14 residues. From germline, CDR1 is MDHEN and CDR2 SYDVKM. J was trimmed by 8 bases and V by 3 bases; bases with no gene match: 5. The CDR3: CASSLTDRDEKLFF. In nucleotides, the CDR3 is TGTGCCAGCAGTTTGACGGACAGGGACGAAAAACTGTTTTTT.